This T cell receptor beta chain was documented in a study of human T cells and chemical hapten exposure. Study in general: Sensitizing treatment utilized 2% DPC over a roughly 2 cm by roughly 2 cm portion of upper inner arm skin. Study-level points and caveats: There were significantly more large CDR3 similarity clusters among expanded TCRs than among controls. Healthy individuals' immune responses may differ from those of donors, who had alopecia.

Time point described: patch test 1, 2 weeks after DPC sensitization. The treatment denotes: therapeutic diphenylcyclopropenone sensitization with weekly scalp DPC. The study extracted total RNA from unfractionated whole blood. The germline CDR1 and CDR2 sequences are SNHLY and FYNNEI. This CDR3 has 15 amino acids. Trimming took 6 bases from V and 3 from J; bases not matched to a gene: 6. This clonotype was recorded many times. Its antigen is as yet unknown. TCRdb analysed the RACE reads with MiXCR anew, one entry per CDR3 protein. The sample yields approximately 49,000 distinct CDR3 sequences, 8% to 9.5% seen once.

Sequencing used whole blood, obtained in connection with sensitization to the hapten diphenylcyclopropenone (DPC). This receptor was identified in a woman in her forties or fifties with alopecia areata. Some clones in this sample may be carry-over from other donors' samples. V usage is TRBV2 and J usage is TRBJ2-5; 11 nucleotides line up with TRBD2. This chain's CDR3 is CASRRQGLAEETQYF. CDR3 bases: TGTGCCAGCAGGCGGCAGGGACTAGCGGAAGAGACCCAGTACTTC.